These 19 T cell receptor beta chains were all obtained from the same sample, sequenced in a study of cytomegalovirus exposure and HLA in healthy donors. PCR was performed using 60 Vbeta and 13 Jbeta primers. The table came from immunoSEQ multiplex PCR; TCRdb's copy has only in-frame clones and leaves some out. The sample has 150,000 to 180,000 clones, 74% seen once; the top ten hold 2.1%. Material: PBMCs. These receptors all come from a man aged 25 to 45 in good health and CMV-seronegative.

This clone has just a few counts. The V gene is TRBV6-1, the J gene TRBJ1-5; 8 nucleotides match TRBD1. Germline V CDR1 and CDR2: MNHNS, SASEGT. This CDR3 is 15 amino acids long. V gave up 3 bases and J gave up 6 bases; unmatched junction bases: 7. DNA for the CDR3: TGTGCCAGCAGTGACTTCGACAGGGGTACTCAGCCCCAGCATTTT. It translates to CASSDFDRGTQPQHF.

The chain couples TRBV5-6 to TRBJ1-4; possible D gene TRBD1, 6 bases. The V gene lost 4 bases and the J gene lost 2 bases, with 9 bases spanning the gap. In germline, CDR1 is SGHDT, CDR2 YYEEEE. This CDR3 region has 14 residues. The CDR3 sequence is CASSPQGTNEKLFF. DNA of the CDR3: TGTGCCAGCAGCCCCCAGGGGACTAATGAAAAACTGTTTTTT.

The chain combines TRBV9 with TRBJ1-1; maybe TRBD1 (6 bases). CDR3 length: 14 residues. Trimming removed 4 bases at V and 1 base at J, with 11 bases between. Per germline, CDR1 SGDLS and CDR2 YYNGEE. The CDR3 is CASSPGQTNTEAFF. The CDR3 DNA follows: TGTGCCAGCAGCCCTGGACAGACGAACACTGAAGCTTTCTTT. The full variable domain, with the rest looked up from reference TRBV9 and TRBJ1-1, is DSGVTQTPKHLITATGQRVTLRCSPRSGDLSVYWYQQSLDQGLQFLIQYYNGEERAKGNILERFSAQQFPDLHSELNLSSLELGDSALYFCASSPGQTNTEAFFGQGTRLTVV.

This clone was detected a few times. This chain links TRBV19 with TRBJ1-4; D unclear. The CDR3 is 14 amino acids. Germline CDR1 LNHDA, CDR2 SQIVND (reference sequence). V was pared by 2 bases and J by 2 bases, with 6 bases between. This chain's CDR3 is CASSIQATNEKLFF. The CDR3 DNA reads TGTGCCAGTAGTATACAGGCGACTAATGAAAAACTGTTTTTT.

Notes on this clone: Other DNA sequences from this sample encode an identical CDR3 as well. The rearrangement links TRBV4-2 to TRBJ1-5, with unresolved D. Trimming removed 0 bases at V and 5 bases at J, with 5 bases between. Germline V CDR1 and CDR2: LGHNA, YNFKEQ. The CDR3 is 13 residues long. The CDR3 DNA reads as TGTGCCAGCAGCCAAGACAGTCATCAGCCCCAGCATTTT. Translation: CASSQDSHQPQHF.

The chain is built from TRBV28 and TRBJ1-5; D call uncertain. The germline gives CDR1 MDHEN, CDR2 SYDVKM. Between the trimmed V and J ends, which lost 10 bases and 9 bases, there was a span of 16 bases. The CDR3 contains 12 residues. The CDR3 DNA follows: TGTGCCATCGCGAGTCCCGCGGGGCCCCAGCATTTT. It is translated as CAIASPAGPQHF. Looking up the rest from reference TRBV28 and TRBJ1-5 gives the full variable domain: DVKVTQSSRYLVKRTGEKVFLECVQDMDHENMFWYRQDPGLGLRLIYFSYDVKMKEKGDIPEGYSVSREKKERFSLILESASTNQTSMYLCAIASPAGPQHFGDGTRLSIL.

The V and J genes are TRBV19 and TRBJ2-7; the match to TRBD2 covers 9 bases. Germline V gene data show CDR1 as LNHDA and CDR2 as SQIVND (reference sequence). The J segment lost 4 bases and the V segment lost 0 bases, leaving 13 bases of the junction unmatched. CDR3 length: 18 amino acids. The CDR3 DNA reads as TGTGCCAGTAGTATAGATCCCCCGGGAGCGGGGGGTTCTTACGAGCAGTACTTC. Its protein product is CASSIDPPGAGGSYEQYF.

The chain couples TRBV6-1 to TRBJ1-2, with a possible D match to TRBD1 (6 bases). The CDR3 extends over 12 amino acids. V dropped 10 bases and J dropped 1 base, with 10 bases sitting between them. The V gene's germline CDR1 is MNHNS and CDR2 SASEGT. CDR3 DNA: TGTGCCACCGAGGACAGTAACTATGGCTACACCTTC. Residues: CATEDSNYGYTF.

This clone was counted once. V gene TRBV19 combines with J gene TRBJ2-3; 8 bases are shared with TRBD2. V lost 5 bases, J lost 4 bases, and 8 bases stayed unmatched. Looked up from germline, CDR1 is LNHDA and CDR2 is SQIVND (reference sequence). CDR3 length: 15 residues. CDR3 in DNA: TGTGCCAGTAGTTTTAACGGGGGGGGTGCAGATACGCAGTATTTT. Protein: CASSFNGGGADTQYF.

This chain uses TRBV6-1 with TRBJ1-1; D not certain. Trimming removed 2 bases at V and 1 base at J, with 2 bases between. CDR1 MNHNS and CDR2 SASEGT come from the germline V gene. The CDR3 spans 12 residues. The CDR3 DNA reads TGTGCCAGCAGTGAACAGAACACTGAAGCTTTCTTT. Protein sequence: CASSEQNTEAFF.

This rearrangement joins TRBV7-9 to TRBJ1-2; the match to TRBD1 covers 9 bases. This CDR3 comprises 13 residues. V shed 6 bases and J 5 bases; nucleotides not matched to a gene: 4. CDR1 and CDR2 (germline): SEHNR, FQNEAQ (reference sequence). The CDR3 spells CASRSGTGYGYTF. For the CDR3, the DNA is TGTGCCAGCAGATCCGGGACAGGGTATGGCTACACCTTC.

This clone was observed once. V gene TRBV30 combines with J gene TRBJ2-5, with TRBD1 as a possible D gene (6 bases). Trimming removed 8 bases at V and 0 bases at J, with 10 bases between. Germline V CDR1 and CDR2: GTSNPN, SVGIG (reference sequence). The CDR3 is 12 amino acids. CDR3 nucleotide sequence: TGTGCCCAGGACAGCAACCAAGAGACCCAGTACTTC. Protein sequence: CAQDSNQETQYF.

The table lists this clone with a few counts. CDR3 sequence (DNA): TGTGCCAGCAGTTACAAGGGGGCGGAACAAGGCTACACCTTC. This gives the protein CASSYKGAEQGYTF. V is TRBV6-5 and J is TRBJ1-2; 7 bases fit TRBD1. V was clipped by 2 bases and J by 8 bases; unmatched bases: 8. The CDR3 spans 14 residues. Looked up from germline, CDR1 is MNHEY and CDR2 is SVGAGI.

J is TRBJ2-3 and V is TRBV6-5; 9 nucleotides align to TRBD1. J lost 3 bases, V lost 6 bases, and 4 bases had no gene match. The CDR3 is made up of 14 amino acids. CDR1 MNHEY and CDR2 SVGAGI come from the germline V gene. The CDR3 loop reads CASSRDRETDTQYF. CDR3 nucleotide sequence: TGTGCCAGCAGCCGGGACAGGGAAACAGATACGCAGTATTTT.

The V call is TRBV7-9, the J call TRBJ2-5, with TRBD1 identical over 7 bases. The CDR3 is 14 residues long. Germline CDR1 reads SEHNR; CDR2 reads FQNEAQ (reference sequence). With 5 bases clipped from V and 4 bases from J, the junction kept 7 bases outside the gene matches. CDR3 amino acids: CASSQDRLRETQYF. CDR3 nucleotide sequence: TGTGCCAGCAGCCAGGACAGGTTGCGAGAGACCCAGTACTTC.

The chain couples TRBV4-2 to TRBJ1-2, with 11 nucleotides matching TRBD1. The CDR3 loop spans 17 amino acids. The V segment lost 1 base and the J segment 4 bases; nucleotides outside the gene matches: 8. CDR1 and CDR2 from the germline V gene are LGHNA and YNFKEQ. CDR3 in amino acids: CASSQGTGQGASYGYTF. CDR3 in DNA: TGTGCCAGCAGCCAAGGAACAGGACAGGGGGCAAGCTATGGCTACACCTTC.

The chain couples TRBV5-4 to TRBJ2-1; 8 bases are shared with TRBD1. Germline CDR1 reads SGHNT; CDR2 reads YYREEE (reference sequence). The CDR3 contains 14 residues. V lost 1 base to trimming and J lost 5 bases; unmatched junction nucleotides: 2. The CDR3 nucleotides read TGTGCCAGCAGCTTGCCGGGACAGGACAATGAGCAGTTCTTC. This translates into CASSLPGQDNEQFF.

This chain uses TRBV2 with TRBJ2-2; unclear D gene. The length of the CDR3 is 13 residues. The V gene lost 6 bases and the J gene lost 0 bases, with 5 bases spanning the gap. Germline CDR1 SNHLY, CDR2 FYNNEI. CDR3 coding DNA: TGTGCCAGCAGCCCCACGAACACCGGGGAGCTGTTTTTT. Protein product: CASSPTNTGELFF.

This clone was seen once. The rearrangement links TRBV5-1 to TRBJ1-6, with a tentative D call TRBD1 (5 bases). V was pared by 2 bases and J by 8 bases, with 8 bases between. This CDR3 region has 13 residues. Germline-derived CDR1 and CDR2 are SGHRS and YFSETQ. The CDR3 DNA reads TGCGCCAGCAGCTTACCGGGGGATTCACCCCTCCACTTT. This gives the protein CASSLPGDSPLHF.